This T cell receptor (beta chain) was profiled in a study of blood T cell repertoires in COVID-19. For the study at large: COVID-19 samples, acute and convalescent, were from the United States, Italy and Spain. The analysed material was cDNA or gDNA that came from T cells, B-cell-depleted T cells, or PBMCs.

The germline V gene has CDR1 SGDLS and CDR2 YYNGEE. The CDR3 runs 13 residues. V was shortened by 3 bases and J by 8 bases, with 13 bases between the two germline ends. In the source study's methods: Counts of nucleated cells, estimated from reference gene primer amplification, were obtained. Some clones are missing from TCRdb's copy, which holds only in-frame ones; the method was immunoSEQ multiplex PCR. From that table come the V and J calls and clone size; the DNA was used to work out D and trimming. The sample lists around 100,000 clones, roughly nine tenths occurring once. This clone was observed once.

This TCR came from a man in his thirties or forties in a cohort sampled during active COVID-19. Sample: peripheral blood. The chain carries TRBV9 and TRBJ2-3; D is uncertain. The chain's CDR3 is CASSGPKGVTQYF. The CDR3, as DNA: TGTGCCAGCAGCGGACCGAAAGGAGTTACGCAGTATTTT.